The clone carrying this T cell receptor (beta chain) was counted only a few times. This sample is drawn from a study of blood T cell repertoires in COVID-19. Study background: PBMCs, B-cell-depleted T cells, or T cells provided the cDNA or gDNA that made up the material.

The germline CDR1 and CDR2 sequences are SGHNT and YYREEE (reference sequence). This CDR3 region has 16 residues. The V and J ends lost 4 bases and 3 bases respectively, with 16 bases between them. In the authors' workflow: Nucleated cell counts were estimated from reference gene primer amplification. Using immunoSEQ multiplex PCR, the repertoire was profiled, and TCRdb retains in-frame clones only, with some absent. Clonal size and the V and J genes are those of that table, whereas D and trimming came from the DNA. In the table there are around 78,000 clones, over 75% of which are singletons. The sequencing input was peripheral blood. The rearrangement joins TRBV5-4 to TRBJ2-2; weak D call: TRBD2 (5 bases). The receptor was isolated from a man aged 50 to 59 with active COVID-19. CDR3 in amino acids: CASSARSRGYTGELFF. The CDR3, as DNA: TGTGCCAGCAGCGCCCGATCCCGGGGATACACCGGGGAGCTGTTTTTT.